A selection of T cell receptor beta chains follows, all from one sample in a study of shared clonotypes between healthy human individuals. Sequenced by immunoSEQ multiplex PCR; TCRdb stores in-frame clones only, minus some. The repertoire holds around 720,000 clones, with approximately 73% as singletons. Sequencing was done on a sample of memory CD4+ T cells sorted from blood. All receptors derive from a woman aged 25 to 39 in good health. Both conserved end residues are part of each CDR3. The order of the fields is J gene, D gene, clone size, V gene, CDR3 protein, CDR3 DNA. A D gene is named only where the DNA matches it firmly. Size values are once, few and many counts, or a class for expanded clones, and some rows have none.

TRBJ2-1 | - | - | TRBV30 | CAWSVTINEQFF | TGTGCCTGGAGTGTCACTATCAATGAGCAGTTCTTC
TRBJ2-1 | - | - | TRBV19 | CASSEGGSSYNEQFF | TGTGCCAGTAGTGAGGGCGGTTCCTCCTACAATGAGCAGTTCTTC
TRBJ2-1 | - | - | TRBV15 | CATSRDQNINNEQFF | TGTGCCACCAGCAGAGATCAGAATATCAACAATGAGCAGTTCTTC
TRBJ1-1 | - | once | TRBV7-2 | CASSVVGMNTEAFF | TGTGCCAGCAGTGTAGTAGGCATGAACACTGAAGCTTTCTTT
TRBJ2-5 | - | - | TRBV7-2 | CASSIRGGGTRETQYF | TGTGCCAGCAGTATCAGAGGGGGGGGAACTCGCGAGACCCAGTACTTC
TRBJ2-7 | - | once | TRBV7-9 | CASSLGDPPAYEQYF | TGTGCCAGCAGCTTGGGAGACCCCCCAGCCTACGAGCAGTACTTC
TRBJ1-5 | - | - | TRBV25-1 | CASSYGNNQPQHF | TGTGCCAGCAGTTACGGCAATAATCAGCCCCAGCATTTT
TRBJ1-3 | TRBD1 | - | TRBV5-1 | CASTPGTDGNTIYF | TGCGCCAGCACTCCCGGGACAGATGGAAACACCATATATTTT
TRBJ2-1 | TRBD2 | few | TRBV5-1 | CASSLATSGYNEQFF | TGCGCCAGCAGCTTGGCCACTAGCGGATACAATGAGCAGTTCTTC
TRBJ2-5 | TRBD1 | - | TRBV10-3 | CAISESTGYQETQYF | TGTGCCATCAGTGAGTCGACAGGGTACCAAGAGACCCAGTACTTC
TRBJ2-1 | - | few | TRBV5-1 | CASSSSTGEGFNEQFF | TGCGCCAGCAGCTCGTCAACAGGGGAGGGCTTCAATGAGCAGTTCTTC
TRBJ1-1 | - | - | TRBV19 | CASNKSVRETEAFF | TGTGCCAGTAATAAATCTGTACGGGAGACTGAAGCTTTCTTT
TRBJ2-2 | TRBD1 | - | TRBV25-1 | CASSSFGDRGPPGELFF | TGTGCCAGCAGTTCCTTCGGGGACAGGGGGCCCCCCGGGGAGCTGTTTTTT
TRBJ1-5 | TRBD1 | few | TRBV7-8 | CASSSSGTGYQPQHF | TGTGCCAGCAGCTCATCCGGGACAGGTTATCAGCCCCAGCATTTT
TRBJ2-3 | - | - | TRBV27 | CASRVGYSTDTQYF | TGTGCCAGCCGCGTCGGCTACAGCACAGATACGCAGTATTTT
TRBJ2-5 | TRBD2 | once | TRBV4-1 | CASSQPTSGRVRETQYF | TGCGCCAGCAGCCAACCCACTAGCGGGAGGGTTAGGGAGACCCAGTACTTC
TRBJ2-1 | TRBD2 | - | TRBV11-1 | CASSSPTSGKGNEQFF | TGTGCCAGCAGCTCCCCGACTAGCGGCAAGGGGAATGAGCAGTTCTTC
TRBJ2-1 | - | - | TRBV20-1 | CSAAGENEQFF | TGCAGTGCTGCCGGGGAGAATGAGCAGTTCTTC
TRBJ2-5 | TRBD2 | - | TRBV4-2 | CASSLAGDRYQETQYF | TGTGCCAGCAGCCTAGCGGGGGACAGATACCAAGAGACCCAGTACTTC
TRBJ1-6 | - | - | TRBV30 | CAWRSGDWGNSPLHF | TGTGCCTGGAGGTCTGGGGATTGGGGGAATTCACCCCTCCACTTT
TRBJ2-3 | TRBD1 | - | TRBV7-9 | CASSLVLTGGTDTQYF | TGTGCCAGCAGCTTAGTATTGACAGGGGGCACAGATACGCAGTATTTT
TRBJ2-1 | - | - | TRBV19 | CASSITRGSNGEQFF | TGTGCCAGTAGTATAACGCGAGGTAGCAACGGTGAGCAGTTCTTC
TRBJ2-3 | - | once | TRBV19 | CASSTDFTDTQYF | TGTGCCAGTAGTACTGACTTCACAGATACGCAGTATTTT
TRBJ1-5 | TRBD1 | - | TRBV28 | CAIRDSYSNQPQHF | TGTGCCATACGGGACAGCTATAGCAATCAGCCCCAGCATTTT
TRBJ2-1 | - | few | TRBV18 | CASSPVTGSYNEQFF | TGTGCCAGCTCACCTGTGACAGGTTCCTACAATGAGCAGTTCTTC
TRBJ2-5 | - | once | TRBV19 | CASSTPGRLETQYF | TGTGCCAGTAGTACCCCGGGTCGGCTCGAGACCCAGTACTTC
TRBJ2-5 | TRBD2 | few | TRBV19 | CASTHGGRARQETQYF | TGTGCCAGTACCCACGGCGGGAGGGCCCGTCAAGAGACCCAGTACTTC
TRBJ1-1 | - | - | TRBV11-3 | CASSRIANTEAFF | TGTGCCAGCAGCCGAATCGCGAACACTGAAGCTTTCTTT
TRBJ1-5 | - | few | TRBV7-3 | CASSLYQGPSQPQHF | TGTGCCAGCAGCTTGTATCAGGGGCCAAGTCAGCCCCAGCATTTT
TRBJ1-1 | - | - | TRBV2 | CASSRTLTAMNTEAFF | TGTGCCAGCAGTCGTACCCTGACAGCCATGAACACTGAAGCTTTCTTT
TRBJ2-3 | - | - | TRBV5-1 | CASSQPADRSTDTQYF | TGCGCCAGCTCCCAGCCGGCGGACAGAAGCACAGATACGCAGTATTTT
TRBJ2-6 | - | - | TRBV5-6 | CASSLQGGHFSGANVLTF | TGTGCCAGCAGCTTACAGGGCGGGCACTTCTCTGGGGCCAACGTCCTGACTTTC
TRBJ1-5 | TRBD1 | many | TRBV19 | CASSPWDSPSNQPQHF | TGTGCCAGTAGCCCATGGGACAGCCCTAGCAATCAGCCCCAGCATTTT
TRBJ1-4 | TRBD1 | - | TRBV19 | CASSGTGPLREKLFF | TGTGCCAGTAGTGGGACAGGGCCCCTCCGGGAAAAACTGTTTTTT
TRBJ1-1 | TRBD1 | few | TRBV30 | CAWNRGPTEAFF | TGTGCCTGGAATAGGGGGCCCACTGAAGCTTTCTTT
TRBJ2-2 | - | - | TRBV5-1 | CASSPLTGNTGELFF | TGCGCCAGCAGTCCGCTGACTGGGAACACCGGGGAGCTGTTTTTT
TRBJ2-5 | - | few | TRBV2 | CASSGPDYQETQYF | TGTGCCAGCAGCGGCCCGGACTATCAAGAGACCCAGTACTTC
TRBJ2-2 | - | - | TRBV29-1 | CSAVQGGNTGELFF | TGCAGCGCGGTTCAGGGGGGGAACACCGGGGAGCTGTTTTTT
TRBJ2-7 | - | - | TRBV7-9 | CASSQASGSYEQYF | TGTGCCAGCAGCCAAGCTAGTGGCTCCTACGAGCAGTACTTC
TRBJ1-4 | - | - | TRBV28 | CASSRTGTANEKLFF | TGTGCCAGCAGTCGTACCGGGACGGCTAATGAAAAACTGTTTTTT
TRBJ2-2 | - | - | TRBV5-1 | CASSLAGGETGELFF | TGCGCCAGCAGCTTGGCTGGGGGCGAAACCGGGGAGCTGTTTTTT
TRBJ2-7 | TRBD2 | - | TRBV7-8 | CASSPRGTSAPYEQYF | TGTGCCAGCAGCCCACGGGGGACTAGCGCTCCCTACGAGCAGTACTTC
TRBJ2-6 | TRBD2 | - | TRBV5-3 | CARSARTSGSPGGANVLTF | TGTGCCAGAAGCGCTCGGACTAGCGGGAGCCCCGGTGGGGCCAACGTCCTGACTTTC
TRBJ2-6 | - | once | TRBV6-5 | CASSFASGANVLTF | TGTGCCAGCAGTTTTGCGAGTGGGGCCAACGTCCTGACTTTC
TRBJ2-6 | - | - | TRBV5-1 | CASNQGLGANVLTF | TGCGCCAGCAACCAGGGTCTTGGGGCCAACGTCCTGACTTTC
TRBJ2-3 | TRBD1 | - | TRBV4-2 | CASSQDATGWSTDTQYF | TGTGCCAGCAGCCAAGATGCGACAGGGTGGAGCACAGATACGCAGTATTTT
TRBJ2-5 | - | few | TRBV7-2 | CASSPGGRQSETQYF | TGTGCCAGCAGCCCAGGGGGGAGACAATCAGAAACCCAGTACTTC
TRBJ2-3 | TRBD1 | - | TRBV28 | CASSLWGQGAGGTQYF | TGTGCCAGCAGTTTATGGGGACAGGGGGCGGGTGGTACGCAGTATTTT
TRBJ2-7 | TRBD2 | - | TRBV10-3 | CAISDPGLVMGVQYF | TGTGCCATCAGTGACCCGGGACTAGTCATGGGAGTGCAGTACTTC
TRBJ2-2 | - | once | TRBV7-9 | CASSADNRELFF | TGTGCCAGCAGCGCCGACAACCGGGAGCTGTTTTTT